This entry features one TCR beta chain sequence. Its antigen is not identified. The data were taken from a study of cytomegalovirus exposure and HLA in healthy donors. Study results and limitations: In a later analysis, 15,000 to 20,000 TCR beta sequences were associated with HLA alleles at 0.05 false discovery rate. An analysis was carried out later, and it reportedly showed fewer N-insertions in an Asian-associated ancestry cluster than the approximately 700-donor mean.

Primers included in the PCR were 60 Vbeta and 13 Jbeta primers. Measured with immunoSEQ multiplex PCR; TCRdb has only the in-frame clones, and not every one. The data show 90,000 to 150,000 clones, with about four fifths seen just once and 2% to 2.5% held by the top ten. This receptor was taken from a woman aged 40 to 49 in good health and CMV-seronegative. The source material was PBMCs.

The CDR3 region has the DNA TGTGCCAGCAGCTACCGACCCGGGACAGGGGGCTCAAGAAAAACCTACGAGCAGTACTTC. Translated, it gives CASSYRPGTGGSRKTYEQYF. The chain employs TRBV13 and TRBJ2-7; TRBD1 aligns across 12 bases. Germline CDR1 and CDR2: PRHDT and FYEKMQ (reference sequence). J was trimmed by 2 bases and V by 4 bases; bases with no gene match: 18. This CDR3 has 20 residues.